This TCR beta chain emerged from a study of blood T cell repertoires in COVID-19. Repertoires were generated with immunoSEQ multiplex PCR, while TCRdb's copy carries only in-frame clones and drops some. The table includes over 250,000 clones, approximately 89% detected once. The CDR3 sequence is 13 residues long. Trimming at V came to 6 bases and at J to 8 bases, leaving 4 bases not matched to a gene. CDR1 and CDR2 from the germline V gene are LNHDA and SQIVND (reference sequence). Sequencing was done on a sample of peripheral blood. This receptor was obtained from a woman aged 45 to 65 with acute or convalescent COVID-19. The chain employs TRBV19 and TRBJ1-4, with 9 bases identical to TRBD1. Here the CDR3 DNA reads TGTGCCAGTAGAGTGACAGGGGGGGAAAAACTGTTTTTT. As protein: CASRVTGGEKLFF. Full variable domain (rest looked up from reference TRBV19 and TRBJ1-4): DGGITQSPKYLFRKEGQNVTLSCEQNLNHDAMYWYRQDPGQGLRLIYYSQIVNDFQKGDIAEGYSVSREKKESFPLTVTSAQKNPTAFYLCASRVTGGEKLFFGSGTQLSVL.